This T cell receptor beta chain comes out of a study of cytomegalovirus exposure and HLA in healthy donors. Study context: In terms of ancestry, the Caucasian-associated cluster contained more than 65% of the approximately 420 genotyped donors. Whole-study results and caveats: In vitro experiments confirmed that three CMV-associated chains were specific for CMV antigens. Listed as cytomegalovirus-associated were 170 or so TCR beta chains. Across all donors, roughly uniform sequencing depth was an assumption of the presence/absence analyses.

This clone turned up a few times. Its specificity is unknown. This CDR3 spans 16 amino acids. The V gene lost 1 base and the J gene lost 0 bases, with 10 bases spanning the gap. Germline-derived CDR1 and CDR2 are MGHRA and YSYEKL. Vbeta (60) and Jbeta (13) primers were used in the PCR. The data were produced by immunoSEQ multiplex PCR, yet TCRdb's version contains in-frame clones alone and is incomplete. In the table there are about 190,000 clones, almost 75% of which are singletons. This TCR came from a woman between 25 and 40 years old in good health and CMV-seropositive. The sequenced sample consisted of PBMCs. This chain links TRBV4-1 with TRBJ1-3; no definite D call. The CDR3 DNA sequence: TGCGCCAGCAGCCAAGTGCAGTCCATCTCTGGAAACACCATATATTTT. This gives the protein CASSQVQSISGNTIYF.